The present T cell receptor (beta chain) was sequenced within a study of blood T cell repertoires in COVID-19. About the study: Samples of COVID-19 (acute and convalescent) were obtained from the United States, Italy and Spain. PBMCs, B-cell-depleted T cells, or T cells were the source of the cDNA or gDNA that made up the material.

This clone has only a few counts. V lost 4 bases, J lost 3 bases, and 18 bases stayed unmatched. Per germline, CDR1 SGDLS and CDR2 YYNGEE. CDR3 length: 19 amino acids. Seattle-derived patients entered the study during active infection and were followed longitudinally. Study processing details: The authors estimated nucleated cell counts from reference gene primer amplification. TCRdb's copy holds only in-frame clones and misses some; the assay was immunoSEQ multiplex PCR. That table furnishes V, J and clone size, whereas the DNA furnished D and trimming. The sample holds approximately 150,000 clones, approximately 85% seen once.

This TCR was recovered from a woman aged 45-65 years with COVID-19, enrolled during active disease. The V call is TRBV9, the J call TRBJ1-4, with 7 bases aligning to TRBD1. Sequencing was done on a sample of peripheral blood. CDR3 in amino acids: CASSRTSGKGALANEKLFF. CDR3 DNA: TGTGCCAGCAGCCGGACCTCGGGGAAGGGGGCGCTTGCTAATGAAAAACTGTTTTTT.